This T cell receptor beta chain was identified during a study of T cells after yellow fever vaccination. Study as a whole: By means of CD3, CD45RA, CCR7 and CD95, the EM, EMRA, CM and Tscm memory subsets were sorted. Fractions of limited cellularity were prepared by means of SMART-Seq v4 Ultra Low Input.

Ten or more counts support this clonotype. This CDR3 has 16 amino acids. Trimming at V came to 3 bases and at J to 8 bases, leaving 8 bases not matched to a gene. Each CDR3 protein is one row after TCRdb ran MiXCR on the 5' RACE reads. The sample consists of around 29,000 distinct CDR3 sequences, 6.3% of them appearing once. The chain recombines TRBV12-3 or TRBV12-4 with TRBJ2-1, with TRBD2 identical over 12 bases. The receptor was isolated from a man aged 25 to 40 who received the YFV17D yellow fever vaccine. This specimen consisted of PBMCs, either bulk or a sorted T-cell subset (CD4+, CD8+, memory, or dextramer-sorted; not recorded which), obtained on the day of the yellow fever booster vaccination. The CDR3 is CASSLRFLAGGDEQFF. CDR3 nucleotide sequence: TGTGCCAGCAGTTTGAGGTTTCTAGCGGGAGGGGATGAGCAGTTCTTC.